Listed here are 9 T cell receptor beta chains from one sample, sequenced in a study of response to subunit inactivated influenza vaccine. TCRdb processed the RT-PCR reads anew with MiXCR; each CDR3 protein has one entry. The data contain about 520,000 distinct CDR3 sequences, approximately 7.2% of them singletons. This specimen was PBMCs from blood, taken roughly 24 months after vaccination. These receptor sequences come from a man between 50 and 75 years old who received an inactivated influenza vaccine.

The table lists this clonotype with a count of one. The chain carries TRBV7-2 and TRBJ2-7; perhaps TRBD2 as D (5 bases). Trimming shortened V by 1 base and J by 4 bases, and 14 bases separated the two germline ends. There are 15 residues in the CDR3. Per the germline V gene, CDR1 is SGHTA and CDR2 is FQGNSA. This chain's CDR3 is CASSLDVGVAYEQYF. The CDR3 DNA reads TGTGCCAGCAGCTTAGATGTGGGAGTAGCATACGAGCAGTACTTC.

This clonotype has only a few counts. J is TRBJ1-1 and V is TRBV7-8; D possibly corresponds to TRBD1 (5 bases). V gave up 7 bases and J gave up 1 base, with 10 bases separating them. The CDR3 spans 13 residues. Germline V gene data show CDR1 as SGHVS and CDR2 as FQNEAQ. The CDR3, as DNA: TGTGCCAGCAACCAAAGGGGGAACACTGAAGCTTTCTTT. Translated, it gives CASNQRGNTEAFF.

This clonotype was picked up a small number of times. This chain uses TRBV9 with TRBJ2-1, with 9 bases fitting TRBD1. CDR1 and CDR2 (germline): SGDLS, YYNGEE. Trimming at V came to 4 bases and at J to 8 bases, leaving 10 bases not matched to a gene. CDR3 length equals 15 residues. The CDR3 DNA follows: TGTGCCAGCAGCCCCCGGACAGGGGATTTCGATGAGCAGTTCTTC. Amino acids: CASSPRTGDFDEQFF. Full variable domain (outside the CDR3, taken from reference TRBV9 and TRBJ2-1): DSGVTQTPKHLITATGQRVTLRCSPRSGDLSVYWYQQSLDQGLQFLIQYYNGEERAKGNILERFSAQQFPDLHSELNLSSLELGDSALYFCASSPRTGDFDEQFFGPGTRLTVL.

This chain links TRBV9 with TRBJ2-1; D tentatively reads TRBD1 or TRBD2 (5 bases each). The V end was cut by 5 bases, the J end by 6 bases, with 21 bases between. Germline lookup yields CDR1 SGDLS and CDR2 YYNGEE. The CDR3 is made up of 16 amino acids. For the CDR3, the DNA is TGTGCCAGCAGTGGGACCCGCGGTAGGTCGTCCAATGAGCAGTTCTTC. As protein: CASSGTRGRSSNEQFF.

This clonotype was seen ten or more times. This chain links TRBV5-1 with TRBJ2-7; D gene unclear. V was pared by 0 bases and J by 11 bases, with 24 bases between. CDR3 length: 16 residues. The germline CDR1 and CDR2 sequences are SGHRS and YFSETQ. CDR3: CASSLGPTDSYEVEYF. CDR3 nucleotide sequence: TGCGCCAGCAGCTTGGGTCCGACGGATAGCTACGAGGTGGAGTACTTC.

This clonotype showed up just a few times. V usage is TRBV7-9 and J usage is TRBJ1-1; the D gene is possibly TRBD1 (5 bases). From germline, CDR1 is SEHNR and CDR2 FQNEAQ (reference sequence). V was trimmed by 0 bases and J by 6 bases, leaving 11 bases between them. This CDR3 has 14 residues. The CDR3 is CASSLAEGGAEAFF. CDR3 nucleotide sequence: TGTGCCAGCAGCTTAGCTGAGGGAGGGGCTGAAGCTTTCTTT.

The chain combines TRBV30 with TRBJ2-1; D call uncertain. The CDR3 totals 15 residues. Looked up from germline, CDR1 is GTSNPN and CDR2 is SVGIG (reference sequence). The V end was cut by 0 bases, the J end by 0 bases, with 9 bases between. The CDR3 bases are TGTGCCTGGAGTGTACTGAGTTACTCCTACAATGAGCAGTTCTTC. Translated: CAWSVLSYSYNEQFF.

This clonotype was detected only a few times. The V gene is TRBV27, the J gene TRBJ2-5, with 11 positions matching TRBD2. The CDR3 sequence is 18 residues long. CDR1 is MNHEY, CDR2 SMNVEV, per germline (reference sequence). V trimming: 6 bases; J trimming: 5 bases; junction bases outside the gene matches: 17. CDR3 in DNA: TGTGCCAGCAGACCCCTCCGAAGTAGCGGGAGGGCCCGGGAGACCCAGTACTTC. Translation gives CASRPLRSSGRARETQYF.

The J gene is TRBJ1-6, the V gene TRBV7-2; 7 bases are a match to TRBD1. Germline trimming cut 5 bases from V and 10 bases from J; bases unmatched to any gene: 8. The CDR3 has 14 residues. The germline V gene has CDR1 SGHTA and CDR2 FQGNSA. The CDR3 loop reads CASSPMTGSSPLHF. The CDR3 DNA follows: TGTGCCAGCAGCCCTATGACAGGGAGCTCACCCCTCCACTTT.